Below are 5 T cell receptor beta chains sequenced from a single sample in a study of blood T cell repertoires in COVID-19 (dated by TCRdb to the early 2020s). Libraries came from the immunoSEQ multiplex PCR assay. TCRdb carries this immuneACCESS record with in-frame sequences only. Its versions omit some clonotypes, under half of them owing to an unresolved V gene in the studies checked, with the rest unexplained. The table for this sample lists about 260,000 clones; 84% of them were counted only once. The top ten clonotypes cover roughly 1.4% of the sample. Specimen: peripheral blood. The receptors originated from a woman aged 35 to 49 who had recovered from COVID-19.

This rearrangement joins TRBV2 to TRBJ2-2, with 14 bases identical to TRBD2. The length of the CDR3 is 14 residues. V trimming: 8 bases; J trimming: 4 bases; junction bases outside the gene matches: 0. The germline gives CDR1 SNHLY, CDR2 FYNNEI. DNA of the CDR3: TGTGCCAGCGGACTAGCGGGGGGCACCGGGGAGCTGTTTTTT. It is translated as CASGLAGGTGELFF.

This clone appeared a single time. The genes are TRBV7-2 and TRBJ1-2; TRBD1 agrees at 10 bases. Germline CDR1 is SGHTA and CDR2 is FQGNSA. The V segment lost 5 bases and the J segment 3 bases; nucleotides outside the gene matches: 12. The CDR3 has 17 residues. This CDR3 reads CASSPGARTGGYYGYTF. The CDR3 DNA is TGTGCCAGCAGCCCAGGAGCCAGGACAGGGGGTTACTATGGCTACACCTTC.

The chain combines TRBV19 with TRBJ2-7, with TRBD1 as a possible D gene (6 bases). Trimming pared 5 bases from V and 0 bases from J, leaving 17 bases between. Germline assignment: CDR1 LNHDA and CDR2 SQIVND (reference sequence). The CDR3 spans 16 residues. The CDR3 sequence is CASSVGAVRSSYEQYF. CDR3 DNA sequence: TGTGCCAGTAGTGTGGGGGCAGTGCGGAGCTCCTACGAGCAGTACTTC.

The CDR3 DNA sequence: TGTGCCATCAGTGAGTCAGGGGACAGGGGAGAGACCCAGTACTTC. This encodes CAISESGDRGETQYF. The chain combines TRBV10-3 with TRBJ2-5; 10 bases are a match to TRBD1. This CDR3 comprises 15 residues. CDR1 is ENHRY and CDR2 is SYGVKD in the germline V gene. J was trimmed by 4 bases and V by 0 bases; bases with no gene match: 2.

This chain joins TRBV11-3 and TRBJ2-2, with D tentatively TRBD1 (6 bases). In germline, CDR1 is SGHNT, CDR2 YENEEA. V lost 5 bases, J lost 5 bases, and 15 bases lay in between. The CDR3 covers 15 residues. The DNA for the CDR3 is TGTGCCAGCAGCCCTGGCAGGGGAGAAACCGGGGAGCTGTTTTTT. Protein product: CASSPGRGETGELFF.